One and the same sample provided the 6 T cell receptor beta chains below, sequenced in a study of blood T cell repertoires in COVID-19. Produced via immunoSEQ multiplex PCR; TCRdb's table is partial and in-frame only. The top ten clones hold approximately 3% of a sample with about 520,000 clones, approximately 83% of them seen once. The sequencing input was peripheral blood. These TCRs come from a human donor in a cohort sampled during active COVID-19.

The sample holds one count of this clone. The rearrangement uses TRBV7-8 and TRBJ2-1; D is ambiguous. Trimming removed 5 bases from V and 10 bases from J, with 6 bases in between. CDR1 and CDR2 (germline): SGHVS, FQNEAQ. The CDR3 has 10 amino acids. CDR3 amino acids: CASSRAEQFF. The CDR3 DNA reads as TGTGCCAGCAGCCGGGCCGAGCAGTTCTTC.

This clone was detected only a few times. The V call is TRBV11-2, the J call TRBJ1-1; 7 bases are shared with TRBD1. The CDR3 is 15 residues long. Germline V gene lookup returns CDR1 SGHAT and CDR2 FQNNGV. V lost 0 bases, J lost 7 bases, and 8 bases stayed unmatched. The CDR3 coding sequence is TGTGCCAGCAGCTTAGATCGCGGAGGGGGCATTGAAGCTTTCTTT. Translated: CASSLDRGGGIEAFF.

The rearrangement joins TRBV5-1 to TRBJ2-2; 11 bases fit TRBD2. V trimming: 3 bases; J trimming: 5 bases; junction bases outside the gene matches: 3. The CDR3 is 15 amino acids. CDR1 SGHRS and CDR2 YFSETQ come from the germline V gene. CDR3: CASSSLAGETGELFF. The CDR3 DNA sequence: TGCGCCAGCAGCTCACTAGCGGGAGAGACCGGGGAGCTGTTTTTT.

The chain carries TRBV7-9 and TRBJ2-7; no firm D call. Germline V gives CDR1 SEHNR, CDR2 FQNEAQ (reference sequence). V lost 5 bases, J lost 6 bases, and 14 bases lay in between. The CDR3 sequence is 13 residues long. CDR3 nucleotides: TGTGCCAGCAGCCAGACAAGTTCTGGCGAGCAGTACTTC. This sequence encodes CASSQTSSGEQYF.

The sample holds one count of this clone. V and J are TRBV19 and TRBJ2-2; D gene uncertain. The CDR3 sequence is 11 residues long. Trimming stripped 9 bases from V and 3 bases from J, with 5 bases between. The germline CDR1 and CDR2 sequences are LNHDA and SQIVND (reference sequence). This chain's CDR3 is CASLYTGELFF. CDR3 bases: TGTGCCAGCCTTTACACCGGGGAGCTGTTTTTT. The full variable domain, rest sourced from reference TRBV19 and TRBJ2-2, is DGGITQSPKYLFRKEGQNVTLSCEQNLNHDAMYWYRQDPGQGLRLIYYSQIVNDFQKGDIAEGYSVSREKKESFPLTVTSAQKNPTAFYLCASLYTGELFFGEGSRLTVL.

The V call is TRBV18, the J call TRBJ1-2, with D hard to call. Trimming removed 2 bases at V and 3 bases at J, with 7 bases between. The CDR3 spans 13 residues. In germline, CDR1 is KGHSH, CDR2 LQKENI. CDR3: CASSPVGDYGYTF. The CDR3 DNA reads TGTGCCAGCTCACCAGTGGGCGACTATGGCTACACCTTC.